The present entry profiles one T cell receptor beta chain with its context. What it recognizes is unknown. A junction end diverges from the germline sequence, so it may reflect a read error. Patients between 18 and 65 years old had hyperthyroidism, newly diagnosed and lasting under 2 months. Any patient presenting with uncontrolled infection, other autoimmune disease, pregnancy or lactation was left out. Amplified regions were TCR beta CDR3 sequences from RNA transcripts. First-round RT-PCR of the TCR CDR3 relied on the HTBI primer set. In TCRdb, the multiplex PCR reads were re-called with MiXCR into one record per CDR3 protein. The sample has a few hundred thousand distinct CDR3 sequences; around 42% are singletons. The CDR3 has 17 residues. From germline, CDR1 is SGHTA and CDR2 FQGNSA. This entry belongs to a study of T cells in Graves' hyperthyroidism and ophthalmopathy. Study outcomes and limitations: By a 13 V-J model, ophthalmopathy was set apart from stable hyperthyroidism.

The source material was peripheral blood or thyroid tissue (not recorded which). This clonotype was obtained from a woman between 18 and 29 years old with Graves' hyperthyroidism. The J gene is TRBJ2-3, the V gene TRBV7-2, with 14 bases matching TRBD2. This chain's CDR3 is CASSLRLAGGPTGTQYF. The DNA of the CDR3 is TGTGCCAGCAGCCTCCGACTAGCGGGAGGGCCCACAGGTACGCAGTATTTT.